These 18 T cell receptor beta chains came from one sample sequenced in a study of somatic mutations in cytotoxic T cells in rheumatoid arthritis. Assay used: immunoSEQ multiplex PCR; TCRdb lists only in-frame clones, some missing. The sample has 13,000 to 15,000 clones, over 70% seen once. The source material was CD8+ T cells sorted from blood. These TCRs come from an adult with rheumatoid arthritis.

V is TRBV28 and J is TRBJ2-1; 8 nucleotides align to TRBD2. Trimming took 3 bases from V and 5 from J; bases not matched to a gene: 15. Germline values: CDR1 MDHEN, CDR2 SYDVKM. This CDR3 is 18 amino acids long. CDR3: CASSFPSSTREVDNEQFF. The CDR3 region has the DNA TGTGCCAGCAGTTTCCCCTCTTCGACGCGGGAGGTGGACAATGAGCAGTTCTTC.

The chain employs TRBV7-9 and TRBJ1-2; the D gene is possibly TRBD1 (6 bases). CDR3 length equals 14 residues. Trimming pared 1 base from V and 4 bases from J, leaving 10 bases between. Germline loops: CDR1 SEHNR, CDR2 FQNEAQ (reference sequence). The CDR3 here is CASSLGTQGYGYTF. The CDR3 bases are TGTGCCAGCAGCTTAGGGACACAGGGCTATGGCTACACCTTC.

The chain couples TRBV21-1 to TRBJ2-2; no DNA check was done on the table's D call, TRBD1. TRBV21-1 counts as a pseudogene. The CDR3 contains 16 residues. In DNA, the CDR3 is TGTGCCAGCAGCAAAGGGGACAGGTCGGACACCGGGGAGCTGTTTTTT. Residues: CASSKGDRSDTGELFF.

The chain is built from TRBV9 and TRBJ1-2, with D perhaps TRBD1 (6 bases). V lost 3 bases, J lost 4 bases, and 19 bases lay in between. Germline assignment: CDR1 SGDLS and CDR2 YYNGEE. The CDR3 extends over 16 amino acids. The CDR3 here is CASSAVRATGPYGYTF. CDR3 coding DNA: TGTGCCAGCAGCGCGGTGAGAGCCACAGGGCCCTATGGCTACACCTTC.

The rearrangement uses TRBV9 and TRBJ1-4; the D gene is possibly TRBD1 (5 bases). The length of the CDR3 is 14 residues. V was cut by 3 bases and J by 5 bases, with 11 bases left in between. The germline CDR1 and CDR2 sequences are SGDLS and YYNGEE. CDR3 sequence (DNA): TGTGCCAGCAGCGGGGGACGGCCGAATGAAAAACTGTTTTTT. Its translation is CASSGGRPNEKLFF.

This clone was recorded a few times. The rearrangement joins TRBV4-1 to TRBJ2-7; D ambiguous. Germline CDR1 MGHRA, CDR2 YSYEKL. V lost 4 bases, J lost 6 bases, and 10 bases lay in between. This CDR3 contains 12 residues. In DNA, the CDR3 is TGCGCCAGCAGCCTAGGCGGTCCCGAGCAGTACTTC. Encoded protein: CASSLGGPEQYF.

This clone is termed medium-sized. The chain combines TRBV5-5 with TRBJ2-6; a possible D gene is TRBD1 (6 bases). V was cut by 0 bases and J by 0 bases, with 13 bases left in between. Germline CDR1 and CDR2: SGHKS and YYEKEE (reference sequence). The CDR3 loop spans 18 amino acids. Here the CDR3 reads CASSLAGTRVSGANVLTF. The CDR3 region has the DNA TGTGCCAGCAGCTTGGCCGGGACAAGAGTCTCTGGGGCCAACGTCCTGACTTTC.

This clone was recorded a few times. The chain recombines TRBV27 with TRBJ2-1; tentatively, D is TRBD1 (6 bases). The CDR3 runs 13 residues. Germline assignment: CDR1 MNHEY and CDR2 SMNVEV (reference sequence). Trimming left V 8 bases short and J 5 bases short, with 13 bases between. CDR3 sequence reads: CASSGTPNNEQFF. For the CDR3, the DNA is TGTGCCAGCTCCGGGACACCTAACAATGAGCAGTTCTTC.

The chain recombines TRBV7-2 with TRBJ2-2, with unresolved D. Germline V gives CDR1 SGHTA, CDR2 FQGNSA. The V end lost 2 bases, the J end lost 4 bases, and 8 bases lay between the germline ends. The CDR3 extends over 14 amino acids. The CDR3 DNA follows: TGTGCCAGCAGCTTACAAAAATTCACCGGGGAGCTGTTTTTT. It encodes CASSLQKFTGELFF.

This clone was recorded a few times. This rearrangement joins TRBV4-1 to TRBJ2-7; 8 nucleotides align to TRBD2. Germline lookup yields CDR1 MGHRA and CDR2 YSYEKL. After removal of 3 bases from V and 0 bases from J, the junction contained 19 bases not matched to a gene. The CDR3 extends over 20 amino acids. The CDR3 coding sequence is TGCGCCAGCAGCCACCAGCCCCAAGGAGTAGCCGGGGGGGCCTCCTACGAGCAGTACTTC. Amino acids: CASSHQPQGVAGGASYEQYF.

This clone was seen only once. The genes are TRBV9 and TRBJ2-1; D is tentatively TRBD1 or TRBD2 (5 bases each). V lost 0 bases, J lost 8 bases, and 9 bases lay in between. CDR3 length equals 13 residues. Per germline, CDR1 SGDLS and CDR2 YYNGEE. The CDR3 is CASSVAEGYEQFF. Written as DNA, the CDR3 is TGTGCCAGCAGCGTAGCTGAGGGGTATGAGCAGTTCTTC.

On this clone: Other DNA sequences in this sample translate to the same CDR3. V usage is TRBV19 and J usage is TRBJ1-5; D gene ambiguous. This CDR3 spans 13 amino acids. Deletions cut 3 bases from V and 4 bases from J, with 7 bases between. Germline V lookup: CDR1 LNHDA, CDR2 SQIVND (reference sequence). CDR3 DNA: TGTGCCAGTAGTATTTTAGGGAATCAGCCCCAGCATTTT. Translated, it gives CASSILGNQPQHF.

The chain carries TRBV6-5 and TRBJ1-1; D may be TRBD1 (6 bases). This CDR3 is 12 amino acids long. Per the germline V gene, CDR1 is MNHEY and CDR2 is SVGAGI. Trimming pared 5 bases from V and 11 bases from J, leaving 15 bases between. The CDR3 region has the DNA TGTGCCAGCAGTCAAGGGGGGTTTTGGGCTTTCTTT. Translating it yields CASSQGGFWAFF.

The count of this clone is one. This chain connects TRBV6-1 to TRBJ2-5, with TRBD2 as a possible D gene (6 bases). The CDR3 is 15 amino acids. Looked up from germline, CDR1 is MNHNS and CDR2 is SASEGT. Trimming took off 3 bases at V and 5 bases at J, with 16 bases between the two ends. CDR3 nucleotides: TGTGCCAGCAGTGACCGGGACTTAGTTTGGGAGACCCAGTACTTC. Translated, it gives CASSDRDLVWETQYF.

This CDR3 reads CASSLGGYQPQHF. The DNA for the CDR3 is TGTGCCAGCAGCTTAGGGGGCTATCAGCCCCAGCATTTT. The J gene is TRBJ1-5, the V gene TRBV7-9; possible D gene TRBD1, 5 bases. This CDR3 region has 13 residues. V dropped 1 base and J dropped 5 bases, with 6 bases sitting between them. Germline V gene sequence: CDR1 SEHNR, CDR2 FQNEAQ (reference sequence).

The V and J genes are TRBV9 and TRBJ1-2; D is unresolved. V was shortened by 3 bases and J by 4 bases, with 13 bases between the two germline ends. This CDR3 comprises 14 residues. Looked up from germline, CDR1 is SGDLS and CDR2 is YYNGEE. The CDR3 region is CASSETGGVYGYTF. CDR3 coding DNA: TGTGCCAGCAGCGAGACCGGAGGAGTCTATGGCTACACCTTC.

The DNA for the CDR3 is TGTGCCAGCAGTGAAGGGATCGGGGGTCAGCCCCAGCATTTT. Translation gives CASSEGIGGQPQHF. The rearrangement uses TRBV25-1 and TRBJ1-5, with D possibly matching TRBD1 (5 bases). The V gene's germline CDR1 is MGHDK and CDR2 SYGVNS. V was cut by 2 bases and J by 6 bases, with 11 bases left in between. The CDR3 spans 14 residues.

The V call is TRBV19, the J call TRBJ1-1; no clear D gene. The ends were cut back, 3 bases at V and 2 bases at J, with 7 bases in the middle. The CDR3 has 13 amino acids. Per the germline V gene, CDR1 is LNHDA and CDR2 is SQIVND (reference sequence). CDR3 coding DNA: TGTGCCAGTAGTATTAACAGAAACACTGAAGCTTTCTTT. As protein: CASSINRNTEAFF.